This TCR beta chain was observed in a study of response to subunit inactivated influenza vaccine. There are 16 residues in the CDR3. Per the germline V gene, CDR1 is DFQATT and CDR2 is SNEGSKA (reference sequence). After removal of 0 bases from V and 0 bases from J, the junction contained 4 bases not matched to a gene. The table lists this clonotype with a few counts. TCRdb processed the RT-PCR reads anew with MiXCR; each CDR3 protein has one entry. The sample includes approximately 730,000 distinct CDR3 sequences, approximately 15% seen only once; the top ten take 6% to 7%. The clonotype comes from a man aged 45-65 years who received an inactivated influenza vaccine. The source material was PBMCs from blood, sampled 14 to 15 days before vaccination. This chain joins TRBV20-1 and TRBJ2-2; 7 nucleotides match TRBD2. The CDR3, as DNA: TGCAGTGCTAGAGATCCCCTAGCGGCGAACACCGGGGAGCTGTTTTTT. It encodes CSARDPLAANTGELFF.